This is a list of T cell receptor beta chains from one sample in a study of CD8+ T cells in alopecia areata. Some clones are missing from TCRdb's copy, which holds only in-frame ones; the method was immunoSEQ multiplex PCR. Here the sample spans over 150,000 clones, 60% being singletons. The sequencing used CD4+ T cells sorted from blood, collected at week 24, from a patient treated with tofacitinib. These receptors were collected from a human donor with alopecia areata. The conserved cysteine and the conserved F or W are not part of the CDR3 here. Fields, in order: J gene, D gene, V gene, CDR3 protein. A D gene is named only where the DNA matches it firmly.

>TRBJ1-2|.|TRBV29-1
SVKTPYGYT
>TRBJ1-1|.|TRBV7-9
ASSAFKNEAF
>TRBJ2-3|.|TRBV11-2
ASSLTDSPDTQY
>TRBJ1-2|.|TRBV30
AWSVRGSYGYT
>TRBJ2-7|.|TRBV4-2
ASSQDKMTSYEQY
>TRBJ2-3|.|TRBV29-1
SGGTAQDTQY
>TRBJ1-2|.|TRBV6-5
ASRPRDWDGYT
>TRBJ2-4|.|TRBV4-2
ASSQDLAGMENIQY
>TRBJ1-1|.|TRBV10-3
AISERNTEAF
>TRBJ2-2|.|TRBV6-1
ASSEAGTKNTGELF
>TRBJ2-4|.|TRBV7-6
ASSLAGGRELAKNIQY
>TRBJ2-2|.|TRBV10-1
ASSATPTGELF
>TRBJ1-1|.|TRBV10-3
ATIRGESPNTEAF
>TRBJ1-1|.|TRBV30
AWSVLGASGAF
>TRBJ1-6|.|TRBV30
AWTYSGVSPLH
>TRBJ2-5|.|TRBV27
ASSFQGRETQY
>TRBJ2-3|.|TRBV29-1
SVGPGSTDTQY
>TRBJ2-3|.|TRBV6-5
ASRPLSTDTQY
>TRBJ2-5|TRBD1|TRBV27
ASSSLGQQETQY
>TRBJ2-5|.|TRBV29-1
SVTGLTWTPETQY
>TRBJ2-5|.|TRBV5-4
ASSFGPETQY
>TRBJ1-2|.|TRBV20-1
SARRDTGYT
>TRBJ2-7|.|TRBV7-9
ASSLGDGSYEQY
>TRBJ1-1|.|TRBV19
ASSIKQGGSEAF
>TRBJ2-6|.|TRBV2
ASRPDRTLSGANVLT
>TRBJ2-3|.|TRBV29-1
SVAAGSVDTQY
>TRBJ2-5|TRBD1|TRBV7-9
ASSDRGEVVETQY
>TRBJ2-6|.|TRBV30
ACPSGANVLT
>TRBJ1-1|TRBD1|TRBV27
ASSSERQGTEAF
>TRBJ1-1|.|TRBV10-3
AIGRVSMNTEAF
>TRBJ2-7|TRBD1|TRBV29-1
SVVSGTALGEQY
>TRBJ2-3|.|TRBV25-1
ASSELGLLAADTQY
>TRBJ2-1|TRBD2|TRBV6-1
ASSDSGLANQF
>TRBJ1-1|.|TRBV30
AWSRGFATEAF
>TRBJ1-6|TRBD1|TRBV30
AWSVPGQGNSPLH
>TRBJ2-3|.|TRBV19
ASSISSATDTQY
>TRBJ2-5|.|TRBV6-1
ASHRHGVRETQY
>TRBJ2-5|.|TRBV15
ATSRDQGETQY